This T cell receptor beta chain originates from a study of cytomegalovirus exposure and HLA in healthy donors. Study-level points and caveats: It was taken for granted in presence/absence analyses that sequencing depth across donors was roughly uniform.

Between the trimmed V and J ends, which lost 0 bases and 4 bases, there was a span of 13 bases. CDR1 is SGHRS and CDR2 is YFSETQ in the germline V gene. The CDR3 length is 15 residues. PCR involved 60 Vbeta and 13 Jbeta primers. This table comes from immunoSEQ multiplex PCR, and its TCRdb copy is limited to in-frame clones, with some not included. This repertoire shows more than 95,000 clones, 81% found once; its top ten account for roughly 4%. Points on this clone: The antigen is not known. Other DNA sequences of this sample code for an identical CDR3.

Sequencing was done on a sample of PBMCs. J is TRBJ1-1 and V is TRBV5-1; a weak D match, TRBD1 (5 bases). The source is a man aged 18 to 30 in good health and CMV-seropositive. CDR3 sequence reads: CASSLVGGLGTEAFF. CDR3 sequence (DNA): TGCGCCAGCAGCTTGGTGGGGGGGTTGGGCACTGAAGCTTTCTTT.